What follows are 26 T cell receptor beta chains derived from one specimen sequenced in a study of cytomegalovirus exposure and HLA in healthy donors. Produced via immunoSEQ multiplex PCR; TCRdb's table is partial and in-frame only. The table shows 180,000 or so clones, with about 89% occurring only once. The source material was PBMCs. The receptors derive from a man younger than 45 in good health and CMV-seropositive.

The chain uses TRBV9 and TRBJ2-1, with 10 bases fitting TRBD2. CDR3 length: 16 amino acids. With V trimmed by 0 bases and J by 7 bases, 7 bases remained unmatched. From germline, CDR1 is SGDLS and CDR2 YYNGEE. CDR3 coding DNA: TGTGCCAGCAGCGTAGCTACGGGACTAGCGAAGAATGAGCAGTTCTTC. Its protein is CASSVATGLAKNEQFF.

V gene TRBV7-6 combines with J gene TRBJ2-1; perhaps TRBD1 as D (5 bases). Trimming left V 5 bases short and J 4 bases short, with 12 bases between. Germline loops: CDR1 SGHVS, CDR2 FNYEAQ. CDR3 length: 14 residues. The CDR3 region has the DNA TGTGCCAGCAGCCCCGGACACGAATACAATGAGCAGTTCTTC. Protein product: CASSPGHEYNEQFF.

V usage is TRBV5-6 and J usage is TRBJ2-2; D possibly corresponds to TRBD1 (6 bases). Germline V gene lookup returns CDR1 SGHDT and CDR2 YYEEEE. The CDR3 has 16 residues. V was cut by 2 bases and J by 6 bases, with 17 bases left in between. Here the CDR3 DNA reads TGTGCCAGCAGCTTACTGGACAGAAGGCGGCCCGGGGAGCTGTTTTTT. Its protein is CASSLLDRRRPGELFF.

The chain is built from TRBV7-9 and TRBJ1-1, with a weak D call TRBD1 (5 bases). This CDR3 comprises 14 residues. Deletions cut 4 bases from V and 2 bases from J, with 11 bases between. Germline V gene lookup returns CDR1 SEHNR and CDR2 FQNEAQ (reference sequence). CDR3 nucleotides: TGTGCCAGCAGCTCTGGGGGGGATAACACTGAAGCTTTCTTT. This codes for CASSSGGDNTEAFF.

This chain joins TRBV11-3 and TRBJ1-1, with TRBD1 matching over 7 bases. Germline V gene sequence: CDR1 SGHNT, CDR2 YENEEA. This CDR3 is built from 16 residues. V shed 1 base, J shed 7 bases, and the junction held 12 bases outside the gene matches. This chain's CDR3 is CASSLGAGTARGEAFF. CDR3 bases: TGTGCCAGCAGCTTAGGGGCCGGGACAGCCAGGGGTGAAGCTTTCTTT.

The J gene is TRBJ1-1, the V gene TRBV6-5, with a possible D match to TRBD1 (5 bases). Per germline, CDR1 MNHEY and CDR2 SVGAGI. This CDR3 is built from 12 residues. V lost 4 bases and J 6 bases, leaving 9 bases between the germline ends. Written as DNA, the CDR3 is TGTGCCAGCAGTTCCACGGGGGCTGAAGCTTTCTTT. Translated, it gives CASSSTGAEAFF.

This clone was seen a handful of times. The gene calls are TRBV5-4 and TRBJ1-1; D not resolved. Between the trimmed V and J ends, which lost 0 bases and 1 base, there was a span of 7 bases. The CDR3 is made up of 14 amino acids. The germline V gene encodes CDR1 SGHNT and CDR2 YYREEE (reference sequence). The CDR3 is CASSLEYQNTEAFF. In DNA form, the CDR3 reads TGTGCCAGCAGCTTGGAATATCAGAACACTGAAGCTTTCTTT.

The chain combines TRBV5-6 with TRBJ2-5; D remains unclear. The CDR3 has 13 residues. The V end was cut by 6 bases, the J end by 5 bases, with 14 bases between. CDR1 and CDR2 (germline): SGHDT, YYEEEE. CDR3 residues: CASNQWWLETQYF. CDR3 DNA sequence: TGTGCCAGCAATCAGTGGTGGTTGGAGACCCAGTACTTC.

The J gene is TRBJ2-7, the V gene TRBV27, with TRBD2 matching over 7 bases. The CDR3 is 16 residues long. Germline trimming cut 8 bases from V and 8 bases from J; bases unmatched to any gene: 21. Germline V CDR1 and CDR2: MNHEY, SMNVEV (reference sequence). The CDR3 DNA sequence: TGTGCCAGCCCCCGGGGGGAGACACCGATTGTTGGCAAGCAGTACTTC. Translation: CASPRGETPIVGKQYF.

J is TRBJ1-1 and V is TRBV19; D is uncertain. V was clipped by 0 bases and J by 0 bases, with 14 bases between them. From germline, CDR1 is LNHDA and CDR2 SQIVND (reference sequence). CDR3 size: 17 residues. The CDR3 bases are TGTGCCAGTAGTATAGATCTTGGGTCCTTCATGAACACTGAAGCTTTCTTT. Amino acid sequence: CASSIDLGSFMNTEAFF.

This chain links TRBV9 with TRBJ1-6; TRBD1 agrees at 7 bases. The CDR3 consists of 16 residues. Germline CDR1 SGDLS, CDR2 YYNGEE. J gave up 7 bases and V 0 bases, and 7 bases lay outside the gene matches. The CDR3 DNA reads as TGTGCCAGCAGCGTAGGTGGACAGGTCTACAATTCACCCCTCCACTTT. It yields the protein CASSVGGQVYNSPLHF.

The V and J genes are TRBV5-4 and TRBJ2-7, with 11 bases aligning to TRBD1. The CDR3 is 13 amino acids. Germline V gives CDR1 SGHNT, CDR2 YYREEE (reference sequence). V lost 5 bases and J lost 3; bases outside the gene matches: 1. For the CDR3, the DNA is TGTGCCAGCAGTGGGACAGGGGGCTACGAGCAGTACTTC. Its translation is CASSGTGGYEQYF.

This chain links TRBV28 with TRBJ2-7; 7 bases line up with TRBD2. V lost 6 bases, J lost 5 bases, and 16 bases stayed unmatched. The germline V gene encodes CDR1 MDHEN and CDR2 SYDVKM. The CDR3 totals 16 residues. CDR3 in amino acids: CASRTTPSGRNNEQYF. The CDR3 DNA reads as TGTGCCAGCAGGACTACCCCTAGCGGCCGCAACAACGAGCAGTACTTC.

V and J are TRBV27 and TRBJ2-1, with D perhaps TRBD1 or TRBD2 (5 bases each). The germline gives CDR1 MNHEY, CDR2 SMNVEV (reference sequence). The V end lost 7 bases, the J end lost 8 bases, and 12 bases lay between the germline ends. The length of the CDR3 is 12 residues. The CDR3 protein is CASKRGRDEQFF. The CDR3 DNA sequence: TGTGCCAGCAAGAGGGGCCGGGATGAGCAGTTCTTC.

The chain uses TRBV6-1 and TRBJ1-1, with 7 positions matching TRBD1. The V and J ends lost 1 base and 5 bases, in that order; junction bases with no gene match: 16. CDR1 MNHNS and CDR2 SASEGT come from the germline V gene. The CDR3 is 18 residues long. The chain's CDR3 is CASSEVPGGQRTRTEAFF. The CDR3 DNA is TGTGCCAGCAGTGAAGTTCCTGGGGGACAGCGAACGCGGACTGAAGCTTTCTTT.

This clone was observed once. The chain links TRBV14 to TRBJ2-7, with 7 bases aligning to TRBD1. Germline V gene sequence: CDR1 SGHDN, CDR2 FVKESK. The ends lost 4 bases at V and 0 bases at J; junction bases unmatched: 9. CDR3 length equals 16 residues. CDR3 in DNA: TGTGCCAGCAGCCCCTTCGACAGGGACAGCTCCTACGAGCAGTACTTC. This translates into CASSPFDRDSSYEQYF.

This clone has just a few counts. V gene TRBV25-1 combines with J gene TRBJ1-4, with D possibly TRBD1 on 5 matching bases. Germline values: CDR1 MGHDK, CDR2 SYGVNS. V lost 5 bases to trimming and J lost 6 bases, with 19 bases between them. The CDR3 length is 16 residues. CDR3 residues: CASSPSIQGGHEKLFF. As DNA, the CDR3 is TGTGCCAGCAGTCCTTCAATTCAGGGTGGGCATGAAAAACTGTTTTTT.

The CDR3 protein is CASSESGQETQYF. The CDR3 bases are TGTGCCAGCAGTGAATCTGGACAAGAGACCCAGTACTTC. The V call is TRBV25-1, the J call TRBJ2-5; D uncertain. This CDR3 is built from 13 residues. Germline loops: CDR1 MGHDK, CDR2 SYGVNS. Deletions cut 1 base from V and 2 bases from J, with 5 bases between.

V usage is TRBV27 and J usage is TRBJ1-2; D is unclear. The CDR3 consists of 15 residues. Trimming pared 3 bases from V and 3 bases from J, leaving 14 bases between. The germline gives CDR1 MNHEY, CDR2 SMNVEV (reference sequence). CDR3 sequence reads: CASSLATGRHYGYTF. CDR3 coding DNA: TGTGCCAGCAGTTTGGCCACCGGGAGACACTATGGCTACACCTTC.

The chain joins TRBV28 to TRBJ1-1; the D gene is possibly TRBD1 (5 bases). Germline CDR1 reads MDHEN; CDR2 reads SYDVKM. The CDR3 contains 14 residues. V shed 5 bases and J shed 4 bases, with 14 bases lying between them. The DNA for the CDR3 is TGTGCCAGCAGTCCCTCAAGGGGCGTCACTGAAGCTTTCTTT. Its protein product is CASSPSRGVTEAFF.

The V call is TRBV6-1, the J call TRBJ2-1; D is unresolved. V was trimmed by 3 bases and J by 13 bases, leaving 19 bases between them. This CDR3 is built from 14 residues. CDR1 is MNHNS and CDR2 is SASEGT in the germline V gene. CDR3: CASSEGPALARQFF. The CDR3 coding sequence is TGTGCCAGCAGTGAGGGCCCCGCCCTGGCCCGCCAGTTCTTC.

This rearrangement joins TRBV6-6 to TRBJ1-2; D is undetermined. Germline CDR1 and CDR2: MNHNY and SVGAGI (reference sequence). There are 16 residues in the CDR3. V lost 5 bases, J lost 3 bases, and 19 bases lay in between. The CDR3 protein is CASSTRPEPTYYGYTF. The CDR3 nucleotides read TGTGCCAGCAGTACCCGACCGGAACCGACCTACTATGGCTACACCTTC.

The chain uses TRBV9 and TRBJ2-1, with no clear D. The germline V and J ends were trimmed by 0 bases and 7 bases, with 11 bases remaining between them. CDR3 length: 14 amino acids. CDR1 is SGDLS and CDR2 is YYNGEE in the germline V gene. CDR3 loop: CASSVADQQNEQFF. The CDR3 DNA follows: TGTGCCAGCAGCGTAGCTGATCAGCAAAATGAGCAGTTCTTC.

V gene TRBV11-2 combines with J gene TRBJ2-5; D gene unclear. V lost 5 bases, J lost 2 bases, and 12 bases lay in between. This CDR3 region has 14 residues. Germline CDR1 SGHAT, CDR2 FQNNGV. This CDR3 is CASSPFRQQETQYF. For the CDR3, the DNA is TGTGCCAGCAGCCCCTTTAGACAACAAGAGACCCAGTACTTC.

This clone was picked up one time. The rearrangement links TRBV4-1 to TRBJ2-1; 11 bases fit TRBD2. Germline CDR1 and CDR2: MGHRA and YSYEKL. V dropped 4 bases and J dropped 7; count of bases not matched to a gene: 6. This CDR3 spans 15 amino acids. CDR3 in DNA: TGCGCCAGCAGCCGGGGGACTAGCGGTGGAAATGAGCAGTTCTTC. Translated, it gives CASSRGTSGGNEQFF.

This rearrangement joins TRBV9 to TRBJ2-1; 7 nucleotides match TRBD2. Trimming took 0 bases from V and 11 from J; bases not matched to a gene: 11. The CDR3 totals 15 residues. CDR1 is SGDLS and CDR2 is YYNGEE in the germline V gene. CDR3: CASSVVGGDSGKQFF. The CDR3 DNA is TGTGCCAGCAGCGTAGTGGGGGGGGACTCCGGGAAGCAGTTCTTC.